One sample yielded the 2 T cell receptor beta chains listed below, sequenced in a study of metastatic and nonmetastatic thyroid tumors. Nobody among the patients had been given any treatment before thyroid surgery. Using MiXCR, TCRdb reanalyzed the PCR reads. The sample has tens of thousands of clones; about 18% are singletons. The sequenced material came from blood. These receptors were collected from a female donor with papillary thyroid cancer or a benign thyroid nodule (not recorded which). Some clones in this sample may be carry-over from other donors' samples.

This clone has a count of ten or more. The CDR3 DNA reads as TGCAGTGCTCCGCTAGCGGGAAGATCGGAGACCCAGTACTTC. It is translated as CSAPLAGRSETQYF. The chain links TRBV20-1 to TRBJ2-5; 9 nucleotides line up with TRBD2. Germline V gene lookup returns CDR1 DFQATT and CDR2 SNEGSKA (reference sequence). This CDR3 comprises 14 residues. V lost 5 bases, J lost 5 bases, and 9 bases stayed unmatched.

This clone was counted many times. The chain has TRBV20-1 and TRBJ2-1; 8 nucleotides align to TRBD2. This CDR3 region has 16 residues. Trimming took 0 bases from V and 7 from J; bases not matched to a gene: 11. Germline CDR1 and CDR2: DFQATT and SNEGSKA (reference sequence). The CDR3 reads CSARDGRGSGSNEQFF. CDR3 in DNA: TGCAGTGCTAGAGATGGTCGGGGCAGCGGGAGTAATGAGCAGTTCTTC.